This T cell receptor (beta chain) was obtained from a study of blood T cell repertoires in COVID-19. For the study at large: Samples of COVID-19 (acute and convalescent) were obtained from the United States, Italy and Spain. Nucleic acid was either cDNA or gDNA, and it came from T cells, B-cell-depleted T cells, or PBMCs.

Original processing notes: Counts of nucleated cells, estimated from reference gene primer amplification, were obtained. Data came from immunoSEQ multiplex PCR; TCRdb stores just in-frame clones and leaves some out. D and trimming were read from the DNA, whereas the V and J calls and clone size are those reported in that table. In the table there are about 150,000 clones, around nine tenths of which are singletons. Per germline, CDR1 MDHEN and CDR2 SYDVKM. The V gene lost 8 bases and the J gene lost 5 bases, with 21 bases spanning the gap. The CDR3 is 15 amino acids. V usage is TRBV28 and J usage is TRBJ1-1; D is possibly TRBD1 (6 bases). Sequenced material: peripheral blood. This sequence originates from a woman in her seventies with acute or convalescent COVID-19. The CDR3 is CASPASRGGGTEAFF. In DNA form, the CDR3 reads TGTGCCAGCCCTGCCTCCAGGGGCGGAGGTACTGAAGCTTTCTTT.